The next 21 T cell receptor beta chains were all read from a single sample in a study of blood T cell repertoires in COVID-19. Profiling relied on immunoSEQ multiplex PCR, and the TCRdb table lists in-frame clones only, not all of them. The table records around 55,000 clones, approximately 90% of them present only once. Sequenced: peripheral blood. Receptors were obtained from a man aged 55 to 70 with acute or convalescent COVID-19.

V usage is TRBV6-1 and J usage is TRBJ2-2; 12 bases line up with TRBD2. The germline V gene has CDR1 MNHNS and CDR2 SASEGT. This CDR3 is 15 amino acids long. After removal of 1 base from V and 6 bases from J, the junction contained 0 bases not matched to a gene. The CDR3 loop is CASSEGLAGAGELFF. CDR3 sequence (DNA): TGTGCCAGCAGTGAAGGACTAGCGGGAGCCGGGGAGCTGTTTTTT.

The CDR3, as DNA: TGTGCCAGCAGCTCACAGGGACACTATGGCTACACCTTC. Its protein is CASSSQGHYGYTF. The chain links TRBV5-8 to TRBJ1-2, with D perhaps matching TRBD1 (6 bases). Trimming cost V 3 bases and J 3 bases, with 9 bases left between them. Germline-derived CDR1 and CDR2 are SGHTS and YDEGEE. There are 13 residues in the CDR3.

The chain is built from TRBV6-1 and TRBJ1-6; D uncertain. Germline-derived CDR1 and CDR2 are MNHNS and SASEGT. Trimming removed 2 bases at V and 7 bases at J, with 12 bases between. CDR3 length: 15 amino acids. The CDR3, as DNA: TGTGCCAGCAGTGAACTGGCGGGGATGAATTCACCCCTCCACTTT. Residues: CASSELAGMNSPLHF.

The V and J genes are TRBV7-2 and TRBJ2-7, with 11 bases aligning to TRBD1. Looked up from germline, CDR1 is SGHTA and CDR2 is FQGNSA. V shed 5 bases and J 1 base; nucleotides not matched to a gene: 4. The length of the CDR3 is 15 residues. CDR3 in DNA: TGTGCCAGCAGCAACCGGGACAGGGGGTCCTACGAGCAGTACTTC. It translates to CASSNRDRGSYEQYF.

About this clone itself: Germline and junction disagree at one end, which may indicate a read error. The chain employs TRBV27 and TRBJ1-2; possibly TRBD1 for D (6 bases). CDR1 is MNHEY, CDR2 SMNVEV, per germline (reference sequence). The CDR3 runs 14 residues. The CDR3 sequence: CASSITGFNHGYTF. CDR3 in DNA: TGTGCCAGCAGTATTACAGGGTTTAACCATGGCTACACCTTC.

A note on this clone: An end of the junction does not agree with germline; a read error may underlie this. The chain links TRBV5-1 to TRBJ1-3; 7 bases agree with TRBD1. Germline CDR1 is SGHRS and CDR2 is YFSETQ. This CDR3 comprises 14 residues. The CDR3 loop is CASSLEAGGTTIYF. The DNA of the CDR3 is TGCGCCAGCAGCTTGGAGGCAGGGGGAACCACCATATATTTT.

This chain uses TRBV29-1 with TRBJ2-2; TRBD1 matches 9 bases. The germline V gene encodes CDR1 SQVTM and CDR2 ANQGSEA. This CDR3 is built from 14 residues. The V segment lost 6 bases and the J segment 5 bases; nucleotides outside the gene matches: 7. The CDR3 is CSVQGAVSTGELFF. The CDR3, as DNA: TGCAGCGTACAGGGGGCAGTATCGACCGGGGAGCTGTTTTTT.

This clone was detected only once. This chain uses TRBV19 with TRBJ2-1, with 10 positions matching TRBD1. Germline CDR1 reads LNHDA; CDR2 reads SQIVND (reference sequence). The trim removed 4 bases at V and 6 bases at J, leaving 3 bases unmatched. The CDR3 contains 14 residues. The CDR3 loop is CASSTGTGVNEQFF. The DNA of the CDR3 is TGTGCCAGTAGTACCGGGACAGGGGTCAATGAGCAGTTCTTC.

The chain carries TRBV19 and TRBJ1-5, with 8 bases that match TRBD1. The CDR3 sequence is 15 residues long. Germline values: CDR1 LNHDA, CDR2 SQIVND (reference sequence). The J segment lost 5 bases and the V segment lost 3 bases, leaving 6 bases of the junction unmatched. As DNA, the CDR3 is TGTGCCAGTAGTATGGACAGGGTCCCTTATCAGCCCCAGCATTTT. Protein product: CASSMDRVPYQPQHF.

The CDR3 nucleotides are TGCGCCAGCAAAACGGGTCCCGAGCAGTTCTTC. The encoded protein is CASKTGPEQFF. The chain joins TRBV10-1 to TRBJ2-1; no reliable D call. CDR3 length equals 11 residues. Trimming cost V 7 bases and J 10 bases, with 11 bases left between them. Germline CDR1 is WNHNN and CDR2 is SYGVQD (reference sequence).

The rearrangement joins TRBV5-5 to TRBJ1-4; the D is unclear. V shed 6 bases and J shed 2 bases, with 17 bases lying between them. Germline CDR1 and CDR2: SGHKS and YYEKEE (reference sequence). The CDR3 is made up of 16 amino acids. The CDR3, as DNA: TGTGCCAGCAATCCTTTACAGAGAACCACTAATGAAAAACTGTTTTTT. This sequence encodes CASNPLQRTTNEKLFF.

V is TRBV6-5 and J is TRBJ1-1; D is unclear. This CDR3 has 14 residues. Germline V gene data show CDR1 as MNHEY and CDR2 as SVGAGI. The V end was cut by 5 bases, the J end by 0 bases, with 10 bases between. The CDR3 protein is CASSKTAMNTEAFF. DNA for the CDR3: TGTGCCAGCAGTAAAACAGCAATGAACACTGAAGCTTTCTTT.

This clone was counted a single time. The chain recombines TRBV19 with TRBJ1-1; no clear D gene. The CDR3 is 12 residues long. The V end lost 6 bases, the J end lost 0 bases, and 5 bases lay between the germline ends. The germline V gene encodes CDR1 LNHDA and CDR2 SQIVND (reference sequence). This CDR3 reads CASSYLNTEAFF. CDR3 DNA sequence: TGTGCCAGTAGCTACTTGAACACTGAAGCTTTCTTT.

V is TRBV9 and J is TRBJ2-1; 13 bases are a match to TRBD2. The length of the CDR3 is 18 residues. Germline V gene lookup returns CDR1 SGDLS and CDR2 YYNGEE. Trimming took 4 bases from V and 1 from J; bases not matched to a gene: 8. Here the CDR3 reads CASSPTSGRARSYNEQFF. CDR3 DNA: TGTGCCAGCAGCCCTACTAGCGGGAGGGCCCGTTCCTACAATGAGCAGTTCTTC.

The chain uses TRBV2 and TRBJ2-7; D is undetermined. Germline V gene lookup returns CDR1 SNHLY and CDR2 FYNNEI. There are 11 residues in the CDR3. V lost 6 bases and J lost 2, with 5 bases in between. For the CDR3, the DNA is TGTGCCAGCAGCCATCCCTACGAGCAGTACTTC. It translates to CASSHPYEQYF.

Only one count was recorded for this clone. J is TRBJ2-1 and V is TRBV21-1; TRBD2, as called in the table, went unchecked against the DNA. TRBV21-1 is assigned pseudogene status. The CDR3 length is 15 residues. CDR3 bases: TGTGCCAGCAGCAAAGGTTGCGCGGAGGACAATGAGCAGTTCTTC. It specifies CASSKGCAEDNEQFF.

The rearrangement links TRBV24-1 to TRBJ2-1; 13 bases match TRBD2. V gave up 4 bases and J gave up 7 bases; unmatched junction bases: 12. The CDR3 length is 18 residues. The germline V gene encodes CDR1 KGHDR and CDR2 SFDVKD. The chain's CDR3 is CATSERGTSGILGNEQFF. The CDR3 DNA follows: TGTGCCACCAGTGAGAGAGGGACTAGCGGGATTCTCGGAAATGAGCAGTTCTTC.

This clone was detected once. This CDR3 is CASSSWDSNRLGQYF. CDR3 DNA: TGTGCCAGCAGCTCCTGGGACTCCAACCGCCTTGGGCAGTACTTC. The chain combines TRBV5-4 with TRBJ2-7; tentative D call: TRBD2 (6 bases). Trimming removed 3 bases at V and 9 bases at J, with 22 bases between. Germline CDR1 SGHNT, CDR2 YYREEE (reference sequence). CDR3 length equals 15 residues.

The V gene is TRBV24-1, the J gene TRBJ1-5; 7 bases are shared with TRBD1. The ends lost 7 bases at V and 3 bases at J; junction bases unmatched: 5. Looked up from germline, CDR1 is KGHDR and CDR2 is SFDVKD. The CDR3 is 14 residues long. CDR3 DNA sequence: TGTGCCACCAGGGGGACAGATCTCAATCAGCCCCAGCATTTT. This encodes CATRGTDLNQPQHF.

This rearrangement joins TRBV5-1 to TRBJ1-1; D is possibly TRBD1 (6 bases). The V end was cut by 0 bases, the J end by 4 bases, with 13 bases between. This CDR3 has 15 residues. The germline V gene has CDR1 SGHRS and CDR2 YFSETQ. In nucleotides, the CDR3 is TGCGCCAGCAGCTTGGAACCGGGGGGCCTCACTGAAGCTTTCTTT. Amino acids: CASSLEPGGLTEAFF.

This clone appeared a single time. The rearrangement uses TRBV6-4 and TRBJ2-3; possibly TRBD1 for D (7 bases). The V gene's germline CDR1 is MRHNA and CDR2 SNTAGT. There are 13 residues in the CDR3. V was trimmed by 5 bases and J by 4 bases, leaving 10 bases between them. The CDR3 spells CASSRGTADTQYF. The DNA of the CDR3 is TGTGCCAGCAGTCGCGGGACAGCAGATACGCAGTATTTT.